The rows below give T cell receptor beta chains drawn from one sample of a study of blood T cell repertoires in COVID-19. Clones were sequenced by immunoSEQ multiplex PCR, and TCRdb holds only the in-frame ones, with some missing. The sample has over 85,000 clones, about 88% seen once. Sequencing used peripheral blood. The receptors derive from a man aged 50-60 years with active or convalescent COVID-19. CDR3s include the opening cysteine and the closing phenylalanine or tryptophan. A D gene is named only where the DNA matches it firmly. Rows may omit the clone size; those that give it use once, few, many or a size class.

cdr3_length,j_call,d_call,clone_size,v_call,cdr3_aa,cdr3_nt
14,TRBJ2-7,TRBD1,many,TRBV7-2,CASSSRTGLVEQYF,TGTGCCAGCAGCTCACGGACAGGGTTGGTCGAGCAGTACTTC
14,TRBJ2-5,-,few,TRBV6-5,CASSLQGLGETQYF,TGTGCCAGCAGTCTCCAGGGTTTGGGAGAGACCCAGTACTTC
15,TRBJ1-5,TRBD1,-,TRBV27,CASSPKGAGNQPQHF,TGTGCCAGCAGCCCCAAGGGGGCTGGCAATCAGCCCCAGCATTTT
16,TRBJ2-1,TRBD2,-,TRBV10-1,CASSDHSGGRYNEQFF,TGCGCCAGCAGTGACCATAGCGGGGGAAGGTACAATGAGCAGTTCTTC
16,TRBJ1-5,TRBD1,-,TRBV28,CASSLWGQGVSQPQHF,TGTGCCAGCAGTTTATGGGGACAGGGGGTCAGTCAGCCCCAGCATTTT
14,TRBJ2-7,TRBD1,few,TRBV5-1,CASSAGQGFNEQYF,TGCGCCAGCAGCGCGGGACAGGGATTTAACGAGCAGTACTTC
15,TRBJ1-1,TRBD1,once,TRBV7-2,CASSLMRTGNTEAFF,TGTGCCAGCAGCTTAATGCGGACAGGCAACACTGAAGCTTTCTTT
16,TRBJ2-5,TRBD2,-,TRBV18,CASSLPGLAKQETQYF,TGTGCCAGCTCACTTCCGGGACTAGCTAAACAAGAGACCCAGTACTTC
15,TRBJ1-1,-,-,TRBV28,CASSLPPDKDTEAFF,TGTGCCAGCAGCCTACCCCCCGACAAGGACACTGAAGCTTTCTTT
13,TRBJ1-2,-,-,TRBV9,CASSVGEAYGYTF,TGTGCCAGCAGCGTAGGAGAAGCGTATGGCTACACCTTC
16,TRBJ1-5,-,-,TRBV24-1,CATSDAGTSSNQPQHF,TGTGCCACCAGTGACGCCGGGACAAGTAGCAATCAGCCCCAGCATTTT
15,TRBJ2-2,TRBD2,-,TRBV11-1,CASSRTSGNTGELFF,TGTGCCAGCAGCCGGACTAGCGGAAACACCGGGGAGCTGTTTTTT
13,TRBJ1-2,-,-,TRBV5-6,CASSFSGEYGYTF,TGTGCCAGCAGCTTTTCAGGGGAATATGGCTACACCTTC
18,TRBJ1-5,TRBD1,-,TRBV3-1/TRBV3-2,CASSRTGTACYSNQPQHF,TGTGCCAGCAGCCGCACCGGGACAGCGTGCTATAGCAATCAGCCCCAGCATTTT
17,TRBJ1-2,TRBD1,few,TRBV10-3,CAISGPGQGLEDYGYTF,TGTGCCATCAGTGGGCCGGGACAGGGATTAGAGGACTATGGCTACACCTTC
18,TRBJ1-6,TRBD1,-,TRBV5-4,CASSLGPGQGIGNSPLHF,TGTGCCAGCAGCCTAGGACCGGGACAGGGGATCGGTAATTCACCCCTCCACTTT
13,TRBJ1-1,TRBD1,-,TRBV12-3/TRBV12-4,CASSLVRGEKAFF,TGTGCCAGCAGTTTGGTCAGGGGGGAGAAAGCTTTCTTT
15,TRBJ2-5,-,-,TRBV15,CATSRDLRQQETQYF,TGTGCCACCAGCAGAGATTTGAGACAGCAAGAGACCCAGTACTTC
14,TRBJ2-7,TRBD2,-,TRBV15,CATSRDRGGSRVDF,TGTGCCACCAGCAGAGATAGGGGAGGGTCTCGGGTTGACTTC
13,TRBJ2-5,-,-,TRBV10-3,CAISLAGQETQYF,TGTGCCATCAGCCTGGCTGGCCAAGAGACCCAGTACTTC
14,TRBJ2-1,-,-,TRBV9,CASSDPRVPHEQFF,TGTGCCAGCAGCGATCCCCGAGTGCCCCATGAGCAGTTCTTC
17,TRBJ1-6,-,-,TRBV15,CATSREGTWAADSPLHF,TGTGCCACCAGCAGAGAAGGGACATGGGCTGCGGATTCACCCCTCCACTTT
16,TRBJ2-5,TRBD2,-,TRBV4-1,CASSPRLAGVQETQYF,TGCGCCAGCAGCCCCAGACTAGCGGGGGTACAAGAGACCCAGTACTTC
15,TRBJ2-1,TRBD1,-,TRBV18,CASSPRQGPYNEQFF,TGTGCCAGCTCACCGAGACAGGGTCCCTACAATGAGCAGTTCTTC
14,TRBJ1-4,-,-,TRBV5-1,CASGPTATNEKLFF,TGCGCCAGCGGACCGACAGCAACTAATGAAAAACTGTTTTTT
13,TRBJ1-6,TRBD1,-,TRBV6-6,CVTGASYNSPLHF,TGCGTAACAGGGGCCTCCTATAATTCACCCCTCCACTTT
19,TRBJ2-1,TRBD2,-,TRBV3-1/TRBV3-2,CASSQEGQGLAGAYNEQFF,TGTGCCAGCAGCCAAGAGGGACAGGGACTAGCGGGGGCCTACAATGAGCAGTTCTTC
15,TRBJ2-3,-,-,TRBV15,CATSRDRVNTDTQYF,TGTGCCACCAGCAGAGACAGGGTCAACACAGATACGCAGTATTTT
16,TRBJ1-6,TRBD1,few,TRBV7-2,CASSLAGTGQGPPLHF,TGTGCCAGCAGCTTAGCTGGCACGGGACAGGGTCCACCCCTCCACTTT
15,TRBJ2-3,-,few,TRBV4-3,CASSQDGGSADTQYF,TGCGCCAGCAGCCAAGATGGGGGGAGCGCAGATACGCAGTATTTT
15,TRBJ2-1,TRBD2,-,TRBV24-1,CATSGKRGAVNEQFF,TGTGCCACCAGTGGGAAGCGGGGGGCAGTTAATGAGCAGTTCTTC
14,TRBJ2-5,TRBD1,-,TRBV27,CASSLNRGRETQYF,TGTGCCAGCAGTTTGAACAGGGGGAGAGAGACCCAGTACTTC
13,TRBJ1-6,-,-,TRBV3-1/TRBV3-2,CASSRTGNSPLHF,TGTGCCAGCAGCCGAACAGGGAATTCACCCCTCCACTTT
12,TRBJ1-2,-,-,TRBV7-9,CASSLTPQGRTF,TGTGCCAGCAGCTTAACTCCCCAGGGCAGGACCTTC
17,TRBJ2-3,TRBD2,once,TRBV14,CASSQDTRGGGSDTQYF,TGTGCCAGCAGCCAAGATACGCGGGGGGGCGGCTCAGATACGCAGTATTTT
15,TRBJ1-6,-,-,TRBV7-8,CASSLARQVNSPLHF,TGTGCCAGCAGCTTAGCTCGTCAGGTCAATTCACCCCTCCACTTT
16,TRBJ1-5,TRBD1,-,TRBV4-3,CASSQELRGVSQPQHF,TGCGCCAGCAGCCAAGAGCTCAGGGGGGTGAGTCAGCCCCAGCATTTT
15,TRBJ1-3,TRBD1,-,TRBV28,CASSTTGVAGNTIYF,TGTGCCAGCAGTACCACAGGGGTGGCTGGAAACACCATATATTTT
14,TRBJ1-2,-,-,TRBV18,CASSPEGQSYGYTF,TGTGCCAGCTCACCAGAGGGCCAAAGCTATGGCTACACCTTC
14,TRBJ1-1,-,-,TRBV6-5,CASTLATRGTEAFF,TGTGCCAGCACCCTGGCAACCCGTGGCACTGAAGCTTTCTTT
16,TRBJ1-6,TRBD1,-,TRBV18,CASSPRQGSYNSPLHF,TGTGCCAGCTCACCCCGACAGGGCTCCTATAATTCACCCCTCCACTTT
19,TRBJ1-6,-,-,TRBV15,CATSKKSGALVGDNSPLHF,TGTGCCACCAGCAAAAAAAGCGGGGCATTGGTGGGAGATAATTCACCCCTCCACTTT
16,TRBJ2-5,TRBD1,-,TRBV5-6,CASSLEGTGNQETQYF,TGTGCCAGCAGCTTGGAGGGGACAGGAAACCAAGAGACCCAGTACTTC
16,TRBJ1-1,-,-,TRBV6-4,CASSEQEQIIRHEAFF,TGTGCCAGCAGTGAGCAGGAACAAATCATACGACATGAAGCTTTCTTT
14,TRBJ2-5,-,-,TRBV7-9,CASSLRQGQETQYF,TGTGCCAGCAGCTTACGGCAGGGACAAGAGACCCAGTACTTC
20,TRBJ2-6,-,-,TRBV14,CASSQGVGAPTLSGANVLTF,TGTGCCAGCAGCCAAGGTGTGGGGGCGCCCACTCTCTCTGGGGCCAACGTCCTGACTTTC
15,TRBJ2-1,TRBD2,-,TRBV9,CASSVAAGERNEQFF,TGTGCCAGCAGCGTAGCAGCGGGGGAGAGGAATGAGCAGTTCTTC
13,TRBJ2-1,-,-,TRBV12-3/TRBV12-4,CASARTPYNEQFF,TGTGCCAGCGCCAGGACTCCTTACAATGAGCAGTTCTTC
14,TRBJ2-1,-,-,TRBV7-2,CASSPTGLDHEQFF,TGTGCCAGCAGCCCCACGGGACTGGACCATGAGCAGTTCTTC
11,TRBJ2-7,-,few,TRBV28,CASSFRGSQYF,TGTGCCAGCAGTTTTAGGGGGTCGCAGTACTTC
14,TRBJ1-1,-,-,TRBV5-6,CASSKQGPGTEAFF,TGTGCCAGCAGCAAACAGGGACCGGGCACTGAAGCTTTCTTT
13,TRBJ1-6,-,-,TRBV12-3/TRBV12-4,CASTGLPNSPLHF,TGTGCCAGCACCGGACTCCCTAATTCACCCCTCCACTTT
14,TRBJ2-1,TRBD2,-,TRBV7-2,CASRKTGGYNEQFF,TGTGCCAGCAGGAAGACGGGGGGGTACAATGAGCAGTTCTTC